What follows are 28 T cell receptor beta chains derived from one specimen sequenced in a study of T cells in localized non-small cell lung cancer. The data were produced by immunoSEQ multiplex PCR, yet TCRdb's version contains in-frame clones alone and is incomplete. The sample yields 30,000 to 40,000 clones, about four fifths seen once. Sequenced here: peripheral blood, sampled before any cancer treatment. The receptors derive from a male donor aged 60 or older with stage III squamous cell lung carcinoma.

The V gene is TRBV7-9, the J gene TRBJ1-6; TRBD1 agrees at 7 bases. This CDR3 is 15 amino acids long. Germline V gene lookup returns CDR1 SEHNR and CDR2 FQNEAQ (reference sequence). J lost 10 bases, V lost 4 bases, and 10 bases had no gene match. The CDR3 DNA reads as TGTGCCAGCAGCTCCCGCGCAGGGGGTCGGTCACCCCTCCACTTT. Its translation: CASSSRAGGRSPLHF.

CDR3 nucleotides: TGCGCCAGCAGCCTTAGCGGGACAGATACGCAGTATTTT. This sequence encodes CASSLSGTDTQYF. V and J are TRBV10-1 and TRBJ2-3, with TRBD2 identical over 7 bases. The junction had 3 bases not matched to a gene; V was cut back by 6 bases and J by 3 bases. This CDR3 comprises 13 residues. Germline CDR1 is WNHNN and CDR2 is SYGVQD (reference sequence).

The chain carries TRBV5-1 and TRBJ1-1; no clear D gene. Germline V lookup: CDR1 SGHRS, CDR2 YFSETQ. The CDR3 loop spans 13 amino acids. V dropped 4 bases and J dropped 1 base, with 8 bases sitting between them. CDR3 loop: CASSVDGNTEAFF. DNA of the CDR3: TGCGCCAGCAGCGTCGACGGGAACACTGAAGCTTTCTTT.

The CDR3 DNA reads as TGCGCCAGCAGCGCCCTCCAGGGAGGCGACTACGAGCAGTACTTC. It is translated as CASSALQGGDYEQYF. The V call is TRBV5-1, the J call TRBJ2-7, with a tentative D call TRBD2 (6 bases). The CDR3 spans 15 residues. Germline CDR1 SGHRS, CDR2 YFSETQ. V shed 4 bases and J shed 3 bases, with 17 bases lying between them.

The chain links TRBV6-6 to TRBJ1-1; D uncertain. The germline V gene encodes CDR1 MNHNY and CDR2 SVGAGI (reference sequence). The V and J ends lost 6 bases and 6 bases respectively, with 11 bases between them. This CDR3 is 12 amino acids long. The CDR3 spells CASRETIAEAFF. Written as DNA, the CDR3 is TGTGCCAGCAGGGAGACAATCGCTGAAGCTTTCTTT.

The chain recombines TRBV9 with TRBJ2-2, with 7 bases matching TRBD2. Germline V CDR1 and CDR2: SGDLS, YYNGEE. V trimming: 4 bases; J trimming: 1 base; junction bases outside the gene matches: 4. This CDR3 has 15 amino acids. The CDR3 DNA follows: TGTGCCAGCAGCCCTTCGGGGGGGAACACCGGGGAGCTGTTTTTT. Translated: CASSPSGGNTGELFF.

The chain is built from TRBV13 and TRBJ2-5; 10 bases line up with TRBD2. Germline V gene data show CDR1 as PRHDT and CDR2 as FYEKMQ (reference sequence). J lost 5 bases, V lost 4 bases, and 7 bases had no gene match. The CDR3 contains 15 residues. The chain's CDR3 is CASSSLAGGEETQYF. Here the CDR3 DNA reads TGTGCCAGCAGCTCGTTAGCGGGAGGAGAGGAGACCCAGTACTTC.

V is TRBV25-1 and J is TRBJ2-5; D possibly corresponds to TRBD1 (5 bases). The CDR3 consists of 16 residues. Germline values: CDR1 MGHDK, CDR2 SYGVNS. Deletions cut 2 bases from V and 2 bases from J, with 15 bases between. As DNA, the CDR3 is TGTGCCAGCAGTGAAGGGCTGGGCAGGGAACAAGAGACCCAGTACTTC. This codes for CASSEGLGREQETQYF.

J is TRBJ2-2 and V is TRBV7-2; TRBD1 might be the D (6 bases). Trimming removed 4 bases at V and 5 bases at J, with 8 bases between. This CDR3 contains 13 residues. Germline CDR1 is SGHTA and CDR2 is FQGNSA. The CDR3 DNA is TGTGCCAGCAGCTACAGGGCTACCGGGGAGCTGTTTTTT. Translation: CASSYRATGELFF.

This chain joins TRBV6-6 and TRBJ2-1; D is perhaps TRBD1 or TRBD2 (5 bases each). The CDR3 loop spans 15 amino acids. Germline V gives CDR1 MNHNY, CDR2 SVGAGI (reference sequence). V shed 6 bases and J shed 8 bases, with 20 bases lying between them. CDR3 nucleotides: TGTGCCAGCAGACTAGATAATAGGGGCTCTGATGAGCAGTTCTTC. This codes for CASRLDNRGSDEQFF.

The gene calls are TRBV5-1 and TRBJ2-5, with D maybe TRBD1 (5 bases). The CDR3 contains 13 residues. In germline, CDR1 is SGHRS, CDR2 YFSETQ. Trimming removed 6 bases from V and 2 bases from J, with 11 bases in between. The DNA of the CDR3 is TGCGCCAGCAAGGGGTACCAGCAAGAGACCCAGTACTTC. Its translation: CASKGYQQETQYF.

CDR3 sequence: CASSSGGALGNTIYF. The CDR3 DNA reads TGTGCCAGCAGCTCGGGTGGGGCTCTCGGAAACACCATATATTTT. J is TRBJ1-3 and V is TRBV7-6; D may be TRBD1 (5 bases). V lost 4 bases, J lost 4 bases, and 14 bases lay in between. The CDR3 consists of 15 residues. CDR1 and CDR2 from the germline V gene are SGHVS and FNYEAQ.

The rearrangement uses TRBV2 and TRBJ2-1; no clear D. Germline CDR1 is SNHLY and CDR2 is FYNNEI. Trimming shortened V by 2 bases and J by 7 bases, and 9 bases separated the two germline ends. The CDR3 spans 13 residues. DNA for the CDR3: TGTGCCAGCAGTGAAAGTTATGCGAATGAGCAGTTCTTC. It is translated as CASSESYANEQFF.

This clone was observed a single time. CDR3: CASSHELLGSETQYF. CDR3 nucleotides: TGTGCCAGCAGCCACGAATTATTGGGTTCAGAGACCCAGTACTTC. This sequence joins TRBV14 and TRBJ2-5; D unclear. Trimming removed 3 bases at V and 4 bases at J, with 15 bases between. CDR1 and CDR2 (germline): SGHDN, FVKESK. There are 15 residues in the CDR3.

The chain recombines TRBV19 with TRBJ2-1; a weak D match, TRBD2 (5 bases). Trimming took 5 bases from V and 3 from J, leaving 8 bases between them. The germline CDR1 and CDR2 sequences are LNHDA and SQIVND (reference sequence). CDR3 length equals 13 residues. The CDR3: CASSRTLYNEQFF. The CDR3 bases are TGTGCCAGTAGTCGGACTCTCTACAATGAGCAGTTCTTC. Using reference TRBV19 and TRBJ2-1 for the parts outside the CDR3, the full variable domain is DGGITQSPKYLFRKEGQNVTLSCEQNLNHDAMYWYRQDPGQGLRLIYYSQIVNDFQKGDIAEGYSVSREKKESFPLTVTSAQKNPTAFYLCASSRTLYNEQFFGPGTRLTVL.

J is TRBJ2-1 and V is TRBV29-1, with D perhaps TRBD1 or TRBD2 (6 bases each). The CDR3 covers 14 residues. Germline CDR1 is SQVTM and CDR2 is ANQGSEA. The germline V and J ends were trimmed by 6 bases and 2 bases, with 14 bases remaining between them. DNA for the CDR3: TGCAGCGTCCCCGGGGGCGCACCCTACAATGAGCAGTTCTTC. Translating it yields CSVPGGAPYNEQFF.

The chain's CDR3 is CASAASGAYNEQFF. The CDR3 DNA sequence: TGTGCCAGTGCGGCTAGCGGGGCCTACAATGAGCAGTTCTTC. V gene TRBV19 combines with J gene TRBJ2-1; the match to TRBD2 covers 9 bases. Looked up from germline, CDR1 is LNHDA and CDR2 is SQIVND (reference sequence). V was pared by 8 bases and J by 2 bases, with 4 bases of the junction left unmatched. The CDR3 is made up of 14 amino acids.

V gene TRBV11-2 combines with J gene TRBJ2-3; no clear D gene. The CDR3 runs 13 residues. CDR1 and CDR2 (germline): SGHAT, FQNNGV. Trimming removed 1 base at V and 3 bases at J, with 5 bases between. CDR3 sequence: CASSLAPTDTQYF. Written as DNA, the CDR3 is TGTGCCAGCAGCTTAGCCCCTACAGATACGCAGTATTTT. Variable domain in full (rest from reference TRBV11-2 and TRBJ2-3): EAGVAQSPRYKIIEKRQSVAFWCNPISGHATLYWYQQILGQGPKLLIQFQNNGVVDDSQLPKDRFSAERLKGVDSTLKIQPAKLEDSAVYLCASSLAPTDTQYFGPGTRLTVL.

This chain joins TRBV2 and TRBJ2-5; D unclear. The germline V gene encodes CDR1 SNHLY and CDR2 FYNNEI. CDR3 size: 12 residues. V was pared by 6 bases and J by 7 bases, with 12 bases between. The DNA of the CDR3 is TGTGCCAGCAGGCCCTACTTCGGGACCCAGTACTTC. Residues: CASRPYFGTQYF.

V is TRBV2 and J is TRBJ2-3, with TRBD2 matching over 10 bases. After removal of 5 bases from V and 6 bases from J, the junction contained 14 bases not matched to a gene. Germline V gene lookup returns CDR1 SNHLY and CDR2 FYNNEI. The CDR3 runs to 17 residues. The CDR3 protein is CASSRDPLAGVSDTQYF. The CDR3 region has the DNA TGTGCCAGCAGTCGAGATCCTCTAGCGGGAGTATCCGATACGCAGTATTTT. Combining the CDR3 with reference TRBV2 and TRBJ2-3 gives the whole variable domain EPEVTQTPSHQVTQMGQEVILRCVPISNHLYFYWYRQILGQKVEFLVSFYNNEISEKSEIFDDQFSVERPDGSNFTLKIRSTKLEDSAMYFCASSRDPLAGVSDTQYFGPGTRLTVL.

This clone was counted a few times. This rearrangement joins TRBV18 to TRBJ2-1; tentative D call: TRBD1 (6 bases). The CDR3 is 14 residues long. Germline CDR1 reads KGHSH; CDR2 reads LQKENI. Trimming took off 2 bases at V and 7 bases at J, with 12 bases between the two ends. CDR3 coding DNA: TGTGCCAGCTCACCAGGGGGCAACGGGAATGAGCAGTTCTTC. It is translated as CASSPGGNGNEQFF.

By its share, this clone is medium-sized (0.01 to 0.1%). This specimen includes other DNA sequences encoding the same CDR3. CDR3 loop: CASSLARDYNEQFF. For the CDR3, the DNA is TGCGCCAGCAGCTTGGCCAGGGACTACAATGAGCAGTTCTTC. The rearrangement joins TRBV5-1 to TRBJ2-1, with D perhaps TRBD1 (5 bases). Germline values: CDR1 SGHRS, CDR2 YFSETQ. Trimming left V 0 bases short and J 3 bases short, with 7 bases between. This CDR3 has 14 amino acids.

This rearrangement joins TRBV18 to TRBJ1-3; 8 nucleotides agree with TRBD1. V lost 0 bases to trimming and J lost 4 bases; unmatched junction nucleotides: 5. Germline CDR1 reads KGHSH; CDR2 reads LQKENI. This CDR3 contains 16 residues. CDR3 residues: CASSPPATGDGNTIYF. CDR3 DNA: TGTGCCAGCTCACCACCCGCGACAGGGGACGGAAACACCATATATTTT.

V gene TRBV29-1 combines with J gene TRBJ2-3; 15 bases are a match to TRBD2. The ends lost 8 bases at V and 6 bases at J; junction bases unmatched: 9. Germline V gene lookup returns CDR1 SQVTM and CDR2 ANQGSEA. CDR3 length: 15 amino acids. The CDR3 bases are TGCAGCATTGGGACTAGCGGGAGGCCCGGTGATACGCAGTATTTT. It encodes CSIGTSGRPGDTQYF.

This chain uses TRBV6-5 with TRBJ1-2, with 7 bases lining up with TRBD1. The germline V gene has CDR1 MNHEY and CDR2 SVGAGI. CDR3 length equals 12 residues. The J segment lost 2 bases and the V segment lost 10 bases, leaving 4 bases of the junction unmatched. The chain's CDR3 is CAIRQGNYGYTF. CDR3 coding DNA: TGTGCCATCAGACAGGGAAACTATGGCTACACCTTC.

By share, this clone counts as medium-sized. Other DNA sequences in this specimen translate into the identical CDR3. The rearrangement links TRBV7-2 to TRBJ1-3; D is unresolved. The CDR3 covers 16 residues. Deletions cut 6 bases from V and 0 bases from J, with 15 bases between. Germline CDR1 SGHTA, CDR2 FQGNSA. CDR3 region: CASRPPGHNSGNTIYF. Here the CDR3 DNA reads TGTGCCAGCAGGCCCCCGGGCCATAACTCTGGAAACACCATATATTTT. The full variable domain, its missing parts supplied by reference TRBV7-2 and TRBJ1-3, is GAGVSQSPSNKVTEKGKDVELRCDPISGHTALYWYRQSLGQGLEFLIYFQGNSAPDKSGLPSDRFSAERTGGSVSTLTIQRTQQEDSAVYLCASRPPGHNSGNTIYFGEGSWLTVV.

V gene TRBV2 combines with J gene TRBJ1-4; D is unresolved. CDR3 length: 14 amino acids. V was pared by 1 base and J by 7 bases, with 10 bases between. Germline CDR1 reads SNHLY; CDR2 reads FYNNEI. CDR3 in amino acids: CASSEGTLAEKLFF. CDR3 in DNA: TGTGCCAGCAGTGAAGGGACTCTAGCTGAAAAACTGTTTTTT.

J is TRBJ1-6 and V is TRBV5-1, with a tentative D call TRBD1 (6 bases). The V gene's germline CDR1 is SGHRS and CDR2 YFSETQ. The CDR3 is 15 residues long. V dropped 0 bases and J dropped 9 bases, with 13 bases sitting between them. Here the CDR3 reads CASSLDRADSSPLHF. CDR3 in DNA: TGCGCCAGCAGCTTGGACAGGGCCGACAGTTCACCCCTCCACTTT.